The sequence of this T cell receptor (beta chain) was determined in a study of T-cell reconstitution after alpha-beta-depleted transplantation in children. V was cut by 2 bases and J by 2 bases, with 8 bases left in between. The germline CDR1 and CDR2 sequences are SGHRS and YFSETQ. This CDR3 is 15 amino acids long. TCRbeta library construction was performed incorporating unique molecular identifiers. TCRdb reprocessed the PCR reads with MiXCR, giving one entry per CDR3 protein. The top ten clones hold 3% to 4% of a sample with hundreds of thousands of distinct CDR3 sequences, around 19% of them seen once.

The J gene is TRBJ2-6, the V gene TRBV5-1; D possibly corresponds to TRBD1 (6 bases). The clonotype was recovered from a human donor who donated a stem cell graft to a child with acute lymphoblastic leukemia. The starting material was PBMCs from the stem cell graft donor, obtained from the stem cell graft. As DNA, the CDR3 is TGCGCCAGCAGCTTAACAGGGACTGGGGCCAACGTCCTGACTTTC. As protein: CASSLTGTGANVLTF.